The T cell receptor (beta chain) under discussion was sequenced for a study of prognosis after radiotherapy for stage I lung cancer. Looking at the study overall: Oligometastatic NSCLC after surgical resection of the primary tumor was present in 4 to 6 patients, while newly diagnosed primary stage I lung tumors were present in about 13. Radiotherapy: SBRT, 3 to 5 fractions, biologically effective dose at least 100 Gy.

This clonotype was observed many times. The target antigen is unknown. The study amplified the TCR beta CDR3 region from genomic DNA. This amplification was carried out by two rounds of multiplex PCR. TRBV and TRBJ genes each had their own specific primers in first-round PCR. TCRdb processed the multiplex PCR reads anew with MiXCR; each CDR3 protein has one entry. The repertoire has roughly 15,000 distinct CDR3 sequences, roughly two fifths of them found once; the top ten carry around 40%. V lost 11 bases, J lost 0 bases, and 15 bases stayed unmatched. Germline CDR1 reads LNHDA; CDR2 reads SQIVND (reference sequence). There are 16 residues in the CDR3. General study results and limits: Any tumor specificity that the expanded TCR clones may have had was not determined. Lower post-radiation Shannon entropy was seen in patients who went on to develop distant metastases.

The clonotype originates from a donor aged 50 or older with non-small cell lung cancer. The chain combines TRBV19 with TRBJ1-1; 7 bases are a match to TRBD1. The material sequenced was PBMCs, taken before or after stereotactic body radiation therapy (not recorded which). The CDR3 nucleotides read TGTGCCTCAAGTAGTGGCAGGGGGTCCTTGAACACTGAAGCTTTCTTT. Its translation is CASSSGRGSLNTEAFF.